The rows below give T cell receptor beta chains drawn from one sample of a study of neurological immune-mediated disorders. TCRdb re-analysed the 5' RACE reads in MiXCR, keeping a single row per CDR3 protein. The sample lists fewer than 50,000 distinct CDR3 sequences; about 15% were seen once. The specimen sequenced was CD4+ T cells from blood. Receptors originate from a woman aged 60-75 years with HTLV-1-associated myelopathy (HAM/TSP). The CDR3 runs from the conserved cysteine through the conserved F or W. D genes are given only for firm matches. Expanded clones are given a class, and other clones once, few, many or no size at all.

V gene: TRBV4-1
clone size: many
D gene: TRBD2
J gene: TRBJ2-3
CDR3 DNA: TGCGCCAGCAGAACTAGCGGGGGGGCCGGGACAGATACGCAGTATTTT
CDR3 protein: CASRTSGGAGTDTQYF

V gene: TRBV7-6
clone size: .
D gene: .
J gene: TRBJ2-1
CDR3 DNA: TGTGCCAGCAGCTTCGGCCCAGGGAAGGATGAGCAGTTCTTC
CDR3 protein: CASSFGPGKDEQFF

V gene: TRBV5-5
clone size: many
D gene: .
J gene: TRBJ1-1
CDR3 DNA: TGTGCCAGCAGCCGCCGGGACGGACGGTTGGGAGCTTTCTTT
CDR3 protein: CASSRRDGRLGAFF

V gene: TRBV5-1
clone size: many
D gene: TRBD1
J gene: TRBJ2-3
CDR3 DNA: TGCGCCAGCAGCTTGGGGGACAGGGGGAACACAGATACGCAGTATTTT
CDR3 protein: CASSLGDRGNTDTQYF

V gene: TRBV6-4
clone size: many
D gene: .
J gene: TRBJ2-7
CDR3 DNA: TGTGCCAGCAGTCGAACCAGGGCGGCCGAGCAGTACTTC
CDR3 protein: CASSRTRAAEQYF

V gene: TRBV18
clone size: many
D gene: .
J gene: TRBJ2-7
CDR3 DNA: TGTGCCAGCTCAATCAACAATTACGAGCAGTACTTC
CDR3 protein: CASSINNYEQYF

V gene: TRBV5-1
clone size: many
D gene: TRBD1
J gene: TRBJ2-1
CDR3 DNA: TGCGCCAGCAGCGCCCAAGGACAGGGGGCAATTCTGAGCTACAATGAGCAGTTCTTC
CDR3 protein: CASSAQGQGAILSYNEQFF

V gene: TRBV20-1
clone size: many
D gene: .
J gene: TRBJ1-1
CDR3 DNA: TGCAGTGCTAGAGATGGCCAGACCGCCCACACTGAAGCTTTCTTT
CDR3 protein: CSARDGQTAHTEAFF

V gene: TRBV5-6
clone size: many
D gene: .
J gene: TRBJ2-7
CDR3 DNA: TGTGCCAGCAGCTCGTCGGCCTACGAGCAGTACTTC
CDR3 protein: CASSSSAYEQYF

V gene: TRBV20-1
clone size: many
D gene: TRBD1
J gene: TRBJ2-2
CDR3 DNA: TGCAGTGCTAGAGCCAATAGGGGGCTACTAGGCACCGGGGAGCTGTTTTTT
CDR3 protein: CSARANRGLLGTGELFF

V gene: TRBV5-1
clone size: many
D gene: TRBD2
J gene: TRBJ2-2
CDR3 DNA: TGCGCCAGCAGCCGCGGACTAGCGGATAACACCGGGGAGCTGTTTTTT
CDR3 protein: CASSRGLADNTGELFF

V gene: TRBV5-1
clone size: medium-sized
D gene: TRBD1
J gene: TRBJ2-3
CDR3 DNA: TGCGCCAGCAGCTTGGGAGGACAGGGGCTGGATACGCAGTATTTT
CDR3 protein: CASSLGGQGLDTQYF

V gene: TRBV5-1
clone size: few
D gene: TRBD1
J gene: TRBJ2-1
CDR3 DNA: TGCGCCAGCAGTTTCAGGACAGGGGGATATGAGCAGTTCTTC
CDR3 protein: CASSFRTGGYEQFF

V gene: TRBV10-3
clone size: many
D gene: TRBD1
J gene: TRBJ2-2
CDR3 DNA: TGTGCCATCAGTCCGAGGGACAGGGGGGCCGGGGAGCTGTTTTTT
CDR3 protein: CAISPRDRGAGELFF

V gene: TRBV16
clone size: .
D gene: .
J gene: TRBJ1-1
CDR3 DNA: TGTGCCAGCAGCCAAGGAGGGTGTATTGCTGAAGCTTTCTTT
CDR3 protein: CASSQGGCIAEAFF

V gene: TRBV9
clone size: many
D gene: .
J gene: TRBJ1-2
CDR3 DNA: TGTGCCAGCAGCGTAGGGGTGACAGACCGCTATGGCTACACCTTC
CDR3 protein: CASSVGVTDRYGYTF

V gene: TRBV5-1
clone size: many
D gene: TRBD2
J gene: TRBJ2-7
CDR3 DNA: TGCGCCAGCAGATGGAGCGGGGAAGTCTACGAGCAGTACTTC
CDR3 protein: CASRWSGEVYEQYF

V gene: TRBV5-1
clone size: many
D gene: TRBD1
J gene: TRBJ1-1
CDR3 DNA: TGCGCCAGCAGCTGGGGGACAGCCCCAATGAACACTGAAGCTTTCTTT
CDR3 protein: CASSWGTAPMNTEAFF

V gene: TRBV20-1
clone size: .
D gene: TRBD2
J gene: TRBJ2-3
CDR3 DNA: TGCAGTGCCCAGACTAGCGGGGGCACAGATACGCAGTATTTT
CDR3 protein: CSAQTSGGTDTQYF

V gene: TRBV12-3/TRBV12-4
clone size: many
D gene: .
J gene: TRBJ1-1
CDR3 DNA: TGTGCCAGCAGTTTCCAGGGAGTTAACACTGAAGCTTTCTTT
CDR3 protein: CASSFQGVNTEAFF

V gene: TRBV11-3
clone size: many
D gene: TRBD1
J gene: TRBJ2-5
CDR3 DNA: TGTGCCAGCAGCTTACGGCAGGGGGAAGAGACCCAGTACTTC
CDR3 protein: CASSLRQGEETQYF

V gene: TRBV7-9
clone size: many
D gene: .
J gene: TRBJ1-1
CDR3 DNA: TGTGCCAGCAGCTCTTGGGTTGGGGACACTGAAGCTTTCTTT
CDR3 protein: CASSSWVGDTEAFF

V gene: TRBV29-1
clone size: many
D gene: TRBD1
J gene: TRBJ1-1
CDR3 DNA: TGCAGCGTTGGACAGGGGGGCACTGAAGCTTTCTTT
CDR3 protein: CSVGQGGTEAFF

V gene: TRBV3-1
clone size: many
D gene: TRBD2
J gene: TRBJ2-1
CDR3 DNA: TGTGCCAGCAGCCTGACTAGCGGGGGGGCCGGTGAGCAGTTCTTC
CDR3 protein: CASSLTSGGAGEQFF

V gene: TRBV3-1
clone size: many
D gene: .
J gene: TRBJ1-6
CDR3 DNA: TGTGCCAGCAGCCAAGGTCGCAGGGGTGATTCACCCCTCCACTTT
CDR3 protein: CASSQGRRGDSPLHF